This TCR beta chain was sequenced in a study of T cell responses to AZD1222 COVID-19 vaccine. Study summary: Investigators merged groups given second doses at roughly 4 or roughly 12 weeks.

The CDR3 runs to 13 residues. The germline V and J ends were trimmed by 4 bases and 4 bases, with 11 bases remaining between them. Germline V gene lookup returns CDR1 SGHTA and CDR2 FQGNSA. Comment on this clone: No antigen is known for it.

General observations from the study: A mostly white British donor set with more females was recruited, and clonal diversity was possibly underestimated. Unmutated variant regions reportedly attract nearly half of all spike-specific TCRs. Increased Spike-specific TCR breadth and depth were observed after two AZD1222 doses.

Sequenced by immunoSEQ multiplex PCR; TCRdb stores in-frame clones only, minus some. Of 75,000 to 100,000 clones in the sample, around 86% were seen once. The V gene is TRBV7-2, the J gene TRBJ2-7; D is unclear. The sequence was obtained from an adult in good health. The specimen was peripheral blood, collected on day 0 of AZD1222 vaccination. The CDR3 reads CASSSSYGYEQYF. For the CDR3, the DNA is TGTGCCAGCAGCTCCAGCTACGGGTACGAGCAGTACTTC.